Listed here are 4 T cell receptor beta chains from one sample, sequenced in a study of blood T cell repertoires in COVID-19. Here immunoSEQ multiplex PCR was the method, and the copy in TCRdb shows in-frame clones only, minus some. The sample yields 86,000 or so clones, 91% seen once. The source material was peripheral blood. Receptors were obtained from a woman between 50 and 59 years old in a cohort sampled during active COVID-19.

The chain couples TRBV6-5 to TRBJ2-7; TRBD2 matches at 10 bases. This CDR3 has 15 amino acids. Per the germline V gene, CDR1 is MNHEY and CDR2 is SVGAGI. Trimming at V came to 5 bases and at J to 4 bases, leaving 8 bases not matched to a gene. CDR3 loop: CASSRFGTSAYEQYF. CDR3 sequence (DNA): TGTGCCAGCAGTCGGTTCGGGACTAGCGCTTACGAGCAGTACTTC.

The gene calls are TRBV7-2 and TRBJ2-5; 7 bases align to TRBD2. This CDR3 is 18 amino acids long. V was pared by 3 bases and J by 5 bases, with 18 bases of the junction left unmatched. CDR1 is SGHTA, CDR2 FQGNSA, per germline. CDR3 nucleotide sequence: TGTGCCAGCAGCTTCGCAAACTCAAGACTAGCAGTGGGGGAGACCCAGTACTTC. It yields the protein CASSFANSRLAVGETQYF.

This clone occurred a few times. The chain uses TRBV2 and TRBJ1-5; the match to TRBD1 covers 7 bases. The V segment lost 6 bases and the J segment 5 bases; nucleotides outside the gene matches: 7. The CDR3 is 14 residues long. Per the germline V gene, CDR1 is SNHLY and CDR2 is FYNNEI. CDR3 nucleotide sequence: TGTGCCAGCAGCGTCAGGGGGTGGGATCAGCCCCAGCATTTT. Its translation: CASSVRGWDQPQHF.

Points on this clone: An end of the junction differs from the germline gene, which may be a read error. The gene calls are TRBV7-7 and TRBJ2-5, with D perhaps matching TRBD1 (5 bases). Germline CDR1 reads SSHAT; CDR2 reads FNYEAQ (reference sequence). The length of the CDR3 is 14 residues. The CDR3 DNA reads TGTGCTAGCAGCCCAGGGCCAGTAGGAGAGACCCAGTACTTC. Amino acids: CASSPGPVGETQYF.